The clone carrying this TCR beta chain showed up just a few times. Its cognate antigen is unknown. The sample belongs to a study of T cells after yellow fever vaccination. Trimming pared 3 bases from V and 3 bases from J, leaving 13 bases between. The CDR3 extends over 15 amino acids. The germline gives CDR1 SGHTA, CDR2 FQGTGA. TCRdb analysed the 5' RACE reads with MiXCR anew, one entry per CDR3 protein. This table holds 450,000 to 550,000 distinct CDR3 sequences, 21% found once. Study-wide findings and caveats: The study re-detected most primary-vaccination clones after the booster (about 95% CD4, 88% CD8).

The J gene is TRBJ2-3, the V gene TRBV7-3; D tentatively reads TRBD1 or TRBD2 (5 bases each). Sample: PBMCs, taken approximately 22 days after the first yellow fever vaccination. The sequence derives from a man younger than 30 who received the YFV17D yellow fever vaccine. The CDR3 sequence is CASSLSGHRTDTQYF. CDR3 DNA: TGTGCCAGCAGCTTGTCGGGGCACCGTACAGATACGCAGTATTTT.